This TCR beta chain appears in the sequencing data of a study of T cells in Graves' hyperthyroidism and ophthalmopathy. Deletions cut 4 bases from V and 8 bases from J, with 21 bases between. This CDR3 has 16 amino acids. Per germline, CDR1 MNHNS and CDR2 SASEGT. RNA transcripts gave rise to amplified TCR beta CDR3 regions. A set of HTBI primers served as the primers for a first-round RT-PCR of the TCR CDR3. TCRdb re-called the multiplex PCR reads through MiXCR, storing one row per CDR3 protein. The data hold hundreds of thousands of distinct CDR3 sequences, with 14% observed a single time. This clonotype was observed a few times.

Sequences were obtained from blood. The receptor was isolated from a woman in her 30s with Graves' hyperthyroidism that later progressed to Graves' ophthalmopathy. The chain carries TRBV6-1 and TRBJ2-4; possible D gene TRBD1, 6 bases. For the CDR3, the DNA is TGTGCCAGCAGTGGTCCCCAACTGGGGGCCAGGGACATTCAGTACTTC. This gives the protein CASSGPQLGARDIQYF.